This T cell receptor beta chain originates from a study of neurological immune-mediated disorders. Study background: The disease course was relapsing-remitting in around 31 and secondary progressive in 3 of the 34 multiple sclerosis patients. Study results and limitations: Multiple sclerosis patients had less TCR clonal expansion than even healthy controls, unlike HTLV-1-associated myelopathy.

Synthesis of cDNA was accomplished via 5'RACE employing 10-nucleotide random UMIs. TCRdb processed the 5' RACE reads anew with MiXCR; each CDR3 protein has one entry. The table lists about 65,000 distinct CDR3 sequences, roughly 4% of them singletons. At least ten counts were recorded for this clonotype. The antigen remains unidentified. The CDR3 is 16 residues long. With 1 base removed from V and 3 bases from J, the gap between germline ends came to 15 bases. Germline V CDR1 and CDR2: SGHNT, YENEEA. The TCR sequence derives from a man between 45 and 60 years old with multiple sclerosis. Sequenced: PBMCs. The chain links TRBV11-3 to TRBJ2-5; tentative D call: TRBD2 (5 bases). The CDR3 loop is CASSLGDRGSKETQYF. For the CDR3, the DNA is TGTGCCAGCAGCTTAGGCGACCGGGGTAGCAAAGAGACCCAGTACTTC.